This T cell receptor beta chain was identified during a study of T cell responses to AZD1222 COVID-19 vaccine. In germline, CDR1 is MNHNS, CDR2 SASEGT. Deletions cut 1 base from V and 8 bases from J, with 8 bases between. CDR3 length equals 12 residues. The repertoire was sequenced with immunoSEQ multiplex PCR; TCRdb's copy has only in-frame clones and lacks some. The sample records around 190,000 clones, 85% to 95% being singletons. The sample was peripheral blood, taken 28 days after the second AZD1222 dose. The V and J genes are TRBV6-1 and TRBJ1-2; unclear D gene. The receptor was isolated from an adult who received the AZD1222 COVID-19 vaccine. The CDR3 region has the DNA TGTGCCAGCAGTGAAGTAAAGTTGGGCTACACCTTC. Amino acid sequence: CASSEVKLGYTF.